The 26 T cell receptor beta chains listed next were all sequenced from one sample in a study of early T cells in non-severe SARS-CoV-2 infection. MiXCR was run by TCRdb on the 5' RACE reads, yielding one entry per CDR3 protein. The sample records tens of thousands of distinct CDR3 sequences, roughly 12% being singletons. The sequenced sample was whole blood. The source of these receptors is an adult who was a healthcare worker with PCR-confirmed SARS-CoV-2 infection or an uninfected control (not recorded which).

The table lists this clonotype with many counts. The CDR3 region is CASTLTGGGYTF. The CDR3 DNA reads TGTGCCAGTACCCTAACCGGGGGAGGCTACACCTTC. The V call is TRBV19, the J call TRBJ1-2; D may be TRBD1 (5 bases). The CDR3 covers 12 residues. Germline CDR1 LNHDA, CDR2 SQIVND (reference sequence). Trimming removed 7 bases at V and 8 bases at J, with 14 bases between.

This chain uses TRBV18 with TRBJ2-3; TRBD1 agrees at 7 bases. CDR3 size: 17 residues. CDR1 and CDR2 from the germline V gene are KGHSH and LQKENI. V lost 8 bases and J lost 2; bases outside the gene matches: 16. CDR3 DNA: TGTGCCAGCGCAAGGACAGGACCAGGCTGGGACACAGATACGCAGTATTTT. Protein: CASARTGPGWDTDTQYF.

The J gene is TRBJ2-3, the V gene TRBV12-3 or TRBV12-4; 12 bases agree with TRBD2. The CDR3 sequence is 16 residues long. J gave up 4 bases and V 8 bases, and 10 bases lay outside the gene matches. The CDR3 sequence: CASGFRTSGTPDTQYF. The CDR3 DNA reads as TGTGCCAGCGGCTTTAGGACTAGCGGGACCCCAGATACGCAGTATTTT.

The sample holds a few counts of this clonotype. V and J are TRBV11-3 and TRBJ1-4; D gene uncertain. This CDR3 has 16 amino acids. CDR1 and CDR2 from the germline V gene are SGHNT and YENEEA. The V and J ends lost 4 bases and 8 bases respectively, with 20 bases between them. The CDR3: CASSSAPGPVGEKLFF. CDR3 coding DNA: TGTGCCAGCAGCTCGGCCCCCGGGCCGGTTGGGGAAAAACTGTTTTTT.

This clonotype was counted many times. The V gene is TRBV7-2, the J gene TRBJ1-1; a possible D gene is TRBD1 (6 bases). Germline values: CDR1 SGHTA, CDR2 FQGNSA. The CDR3 has 18 amino acids. Trimming cost V 4 bases and J 0 bases, with 21 bases left between them. CDR3 sequence (DNA): TGTGCCAGCAGCTCAGTGGGGGAGGGGGGCGAGATGAACACTGAAGCTTTCTTT. This encodes CASSSVGEGGEMNTEAFF.

This clonotype has at least ten counts. The gene calls are TRBV11-2 and TRBJ2-2; D tentatively fits TRBD1 or TRBD2 (6 bases each). V was pared by 6 bases and J by 5 bases, with 16 bases between. This CDR3 contains 15 residues. CDR1 SGHAT and CDR2 FQNNGV come from the germline V gene. For the CDR3, the DNA is TGTGCCAGCAGACGGGCTGGGGGGCGAACCGGGGAGCTGTTTTTT. Translation: CASRRAGGRTGELFF.

In its sample, this clonotype ranks as medium-sized. The chain recombines TRBV6-6 with TRBJ1-1; TRBD1 matches at 8 bases. Per germline, CDR1 MNHNY and CDR2 SVGAGI (reference sequence). The CDR3 is 14 amino acids. V gave up 6 bases and J gave up 3 bases; unmatched junction bases: 6. CDR3 amino acids: CASSLQGDDTEAFF. CDR3 DNA sequence: TGTGCCAGCAGCTTACAGGGGGATGACACTGAAGCTTTCTTT.

The V and J genes are TRBV7-9 and TRBJ2-1, with D perhaps TRBD2 (6 bases). Deletions cut 5 bases from V and 5 bases from J, with 16 bases between. The CDR3 runs 15 residues. CDR1 is SEHNR, CDR2 FQNEAQ, per germline (reference sequence). The CDR3 DNA reads TGTGCCAGCAGCCAGTACCCGGGACTTCACAATGAGCAGTTCTTC. This codes for CASSQYPGLHNEQFF.

The chain employs TRBV27 and TRBJ2-1; TRBD2 is a possible D gene (6 bases). The CDR3 length is 14 residues. Deletions cut 4 bases from V and 11 bases from J, with 18 bases between. The germline gives CDR1 MNHEY, CDR2 SMNVEV (reference sequence). This chain's CDR3 is CASSSGLSFNKQFF. CDR3 DNA sequence: TGTGCCAGCAGTTCGGGACTCTCCTTTAATAAGCAGTTCTTC.

This clonotype was observed at least ten times. This chain connects TRBV18 to TRBJ2-7, with 9 positions matching TRBD2. Germline V gene sequence: CDR1 KGHSH, CDR2 LQKENI. The CDR3 covers 13 residues. V was clipped by 2 bases and J by 6 bases; unmatched bases: 2. The CDR3: CASSPGTSREQYF. The CDR3 bases are TGTGCCAGCTCACCAGGGACTAGCCGCGAGCAGTACTTC. Looking up the rest from reference TRBV18 and TRBJ2-7 gives the full variable domain: NAGVMQNPRHLVRRRGQEARLRCSPMKGHSHVYWYRQLPEEGLKFMVYLQKENIIDESGMPKERFSAEFPKEGPSILRIQQVVRGDSAAYFCASSPGTSREQYFGPGTRLTVT.

This clonotype was counted only a few times. CDR3 DNA sequence: TGTGCCAGCAGCCGGGGCCTAGCGTCAGACTACGAGCAGTACTTC. This sequence encodes CASSRGLASDYEQYF. The chain uses TRBV3-1 and TRBJ2-7; D possibly corresponds to TRBD2 (6 bases). CDR1 is LGHDT and CDR2 is YNNKEL in the germline V gene (reference sequence). The CDR3 contains 15 residues. V lost 4 bases, J lost 3 bases, and 16 bases lay in between.

A few counts support this clonotype. V is TRBV12-3 or TRBV12-4 and J is TRBJ1-4; a weak D match, TRBD1 (6 bases). The CDR3 sequence is 15 residues long. Trimming removed 2 bases from V and 3 bases from J, with 10 bases in between. The CDR3: CASSLRGGANEKLFF. The CDR3 DNA sequence: TGTGCCAGCAGTTTAAGGGGGGGAGCTAATGAAAAACTGTTTTTT.

Note on this clonotype: This sequence may be a read error, since a much larger clone differs from it by one base. This sequence joins TRBV10-1 and TRBJ2-7, with TRBD1 as a possible D gene (6 bases). The germline CDR1 and CDR2 sequences are WNHNN and SYGVQD (reference sequence). The CDR3 totals 13 residues. Trimming shortened V by 4 bases and J by 5 bases, and 12 bases separated the two germline ends. This chain's CDR3 is CASSGDNPNEQYF. For the CDR3, the DNA is TGCGCCAGCAGTGGGGACAATCCCAACGAGCAGTACTTC.

A few counts support this clonotype. This chain connects TRBV7-9 to TRBJ2-7, with D perhaps given as TRBD1 or TRBD2 (5 bases each). Per germline, CDR1 SEHNR and CDR2 FQNEAQ (reference sequence). This CDR3 is built from 13 residues. The CDR3 here is CATSREGHYEQYF. The CDR3 DNA reads TGTGCTACCAGTCGGGAAGGACACTACGAGCAGTACTTC.

A few counts support this clonotype. This chain uses TRBV2 with TRBJ2-4; D uncertain. Germline V lookup: CDR1 SNHLY, CDR2 FYNNEI. V dropped 8 bases and J dropped 7 bases, with 9 bases sitting between them. The CDR3 loop spans 11 amino acids. CDR3 in amino acids: CASRNLNIQYF. In nucleotides, the CDR3 is TGTGCCAGCCGAAACCTGAACATTCAGTACTTC. The entire variable domain, with the rest obtained from reference TRBV2 and TRBJ2-4, is as follows: EPEVTQTPSHQVTQMGQEVILRCVPISNHLYFYWYRQILGQKVEFLVSFYNNEISEKSEIFDDQFSVERPDGSNFTLKIRSTKLEDSAMYFCASRNLNIQYFGAGTRLSVL.

The V gene is TRBV6-4, the J gene TRBJ2-3; D is possibly TRBD1 or TRBD2 (6 bases each). Trimming pared 6 bases from V and 0 bases from J, leaving 13 bases between. Germline V gene data show CDR1 as MRHNA and CDR2 as SNTAGT. The CDR3 is made up of 15 amino acids. The CDR3 DNA reads TGTGCCAGCAGCCAAGAGGGGGGTAGCACAGATACGCAGTATTTT. Translation gives CASSQEGGSTDTQYF.

The chain combines TRBV11-2 with TRBJ2-7; D is perhaps TRBD1 or TRBD2 (6 bases each). The CDR3 length is 13 residues. Germline CDR1 reads SGHAT; CDR2 reads FQNNGV. Trimming took 2 bases from V and 7 from J, leaving 12 bases between them. CDR3 in DNA: TGTGCCAGCAGCTTATGGGGGGCAATGGAGCAGTACTTC. Encoded protein: CASSLWGAMEQYF.

The chain links TRBV19 to TRBJ2-6; 9 bases align to TRBD1. In germline, CDR1 is LNHDA, CDR2 SQIVND (reference sequence). J gave up 8 bases and V 0 bases, and 8 bases lay outside the gene matches. The CDR3 spans 17 residues. CDR3 DNA sequence: TGTGCCAGTAGTATAGATGGTTTGGGACAGGGATCCAACGTCCTGACTTTC. Its protein is CASSIDGLGQGSNVLTF.

This clonotype occurred a few times. V and J are TRBV10-3 and TRBJ1-6; D possibly corresponds to TRBD1 (5 bases). This CDR3 is built from 14 residues. In germline, CDR1 is ENHRY, CDR2 SYGVKD. Trimming stripped 4 bases from V and 6 bases from J, with 10 bases between. CDR3 sequence reads: CAISGGPTNSPLHF. The CDR3 nucleotides are TGTGCCATCAGTGGGGGACCTACTAATTCACCCCTCCACTTT.

This clonotype has a single count. This sequence may be a read error, since a much larger clone differs from it by one base. Here the CDR3 omits its conserved ending phenylalanine or tryptophan, so a read error is the likely source. The rearrangement links TRBV3-1 to TRBJ2-7; TRBD1 aligns across 10 bases. Germline V lookup: CDR1 LGHDT, CDR2 YNNKEL (reference sequence). The trim removed 2 bases at V and 2 bases at J, leaving 3 bases unmatched. The CDR3 runs to 15 residues. The DNA for the CDR3 is TGTGCCAGCAGCCAATCCGGGACAGGGGCCTACGAGCAGTACTAC. Its protein is CASSQSGTGAYEQYY.

The chain is built from TRBV7-9 and TRBJ1-2; D is undetermined. Germline V lookup: CDR1 SEHNR, CDR2 FQNEAQ (reference sequence). Deletions cut 5 bases from V and 9 bases from J, with 19 bases between. The CDR3 runs 14 residues. The CDR3 sequence is CASSSRGSPMSYTF. In nucleotides, the CDR3 is TGTGCCAGCAGCAGTAGAGGGAGCCCTATGAGCTACACCTTC. Looking up the rest from reference TRBV7-9 and TRBJ1-2 gives the full variable domain: DTGVSQNPRHKITKRGQNVTFRCDPISEHNRLYWYRQTLGQGPEFLTYFQNEAQLEKSRLLSDRFSAERPKGSFSTLEIQRTEQGDSAMYLCASSSRGSPMSYTFGSGTRLTVV.

There are many counts of this clonotype. The J gene is TRBJ2-2, the V gene TRBV20-1; 9 bases are a match to TRBD2. CDR1 and CDR2 from the germline V gene are DFQATT and SNEGSKA (reference sequence). The length of the CDR3 is 16 residues. The junction had 14 bases not matched to a gene; V was cut back by 5 bases and J by 7 bases. CDR3 sequence (DNA): TGCAGTGCTCCCAGAGGGGGGGCACTAGCGGGCGGGGAGCTGTTTTTT. It specifies CSAPRGGALAGGELFF.

This clonotype has at least ten counts. The chain joins TRBV6-5 to TRBJ1-6, with 12 bases aligning to TRBD1. The germline gives CDR1 MNHEY, CDR2 SVGAGI. Trimming at V came to 2 bases and at J to 10 bases, leaving 9 bases not matched to a gene. This CDR3 has 17 residues. This CDR3 is CASSYLRDRGRGSPLHF. The CDR3 region has the DNA TGTGCCAGCAGTTACCTCCGGGACAGGGGGCGCGGGTCACCCCTCCACTTT.

In its sample, this clonotype was seen a few times. V usage is TRBV27 and J usage is TRBJ1-6; D gene ambiguous. CDR3 length: 15 amino acids. The V end was cut by 3 bases, the J end by 0 bases, with 6 bases between. Germline loops: CDR1 MNHEY, CDR2 SMNVEV (reference sequence). The CDR3 reads CASSLVYSYNSPLHF. CDR3 DNA sequence: TGTGCCAGCAGTTTGGTCTACTCCTATAATTCACCCCTCCACTTT.

The chain couples TRBV9 to TRBJ2-1; a possible D gene is TRBD2 (6 bases). Germline CDR1 SGDLS, CDR2 YYNGEE. The ends were cut back, 2 bases at V and 0 bases at J, with 12 bases in the middle. The CDR3 loop spans 16 amino acids. The CDR3: CASSVGDSGSYNEQFF. In DNA, the CDR3 is TGTGCCAGCAGCGTTGGGGACTCAGGCTCCTACAATGAGCAGTTCTTC.

The rearrangement joins TRBV11-1 to TRBJ2-1; D could derive from TRBD1 or TRBD2 (5 bases each). The V end was cut by 5 bases, the J end by 4 bases, with 15 bases between. CDR1 and CDR2 from the germline V gene are SGHAT and FQDESV (reference sequence). The CDR3 loop spans 15 amino acids. CDR3 sequence (DNA): TGTGCCAGCAGCCCGTGGGGGACCCTATACAATGAGCAGTTCTTC. This encodes CASSPWGTLYNEQFF.